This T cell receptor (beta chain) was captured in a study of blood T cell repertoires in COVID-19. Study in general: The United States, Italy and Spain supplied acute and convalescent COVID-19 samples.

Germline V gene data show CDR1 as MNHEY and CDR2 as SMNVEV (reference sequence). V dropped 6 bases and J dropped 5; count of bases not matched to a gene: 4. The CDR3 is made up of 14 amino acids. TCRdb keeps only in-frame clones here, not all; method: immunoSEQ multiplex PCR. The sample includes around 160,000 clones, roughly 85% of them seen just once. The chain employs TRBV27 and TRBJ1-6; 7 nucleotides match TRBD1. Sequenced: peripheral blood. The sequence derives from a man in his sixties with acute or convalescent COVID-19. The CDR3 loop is CASRRGQHNSPLHF. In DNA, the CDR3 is TGTGCCAGCAGGAGGGGACAGCATAATTCACCCCTCCACTTT.